This T cell receptor (beta chain) was profiled in a study of T cells in Graves' hyperthyroidism and ophthalmopathy. Stability of Graves' hyperthyroidism was defined as absent ophthalmopathy progression within 18 months. Patients aged 18 to 65 had newly diagnosed hyperthyroidism that had lasted under 2 months. There are 14 residues in the CDR3. Looked up from germline, CDR1 is DFQATT and CDR2 is SNEGSKA (reference sequence). Trimming took 5 bases from V and 4 from J; bases not matched to a gene: 7. The source material, RNA transcripts, was used to amplify TCR beta CDR3 regions. Researchers ran a first-round RT-PCR on the TCR CDR3 using the HTBI primer set. TCRdb fed the multiplex PCR reads into MiXCR, producing one record per CDR3 protein. Of about 340,000 distinct CDR3 sequences listed, about 20% are singletons.

The sequenced sample was blood. The receptor was isolated from a woman in her forties or fifties with Graves' hyperthyroidism. The chain employs TRBV20-1 and TRBJ2-3; 9 bases fit TRBD1. The CDR3 spells CSAVPGQGPDTQYF. CDR3 coding DNA: TGCAGTGCTGTACCGGGACAGGGCCCAGATACGCAGTATTTT.